This is a list of T cell receptor beta chains from one sample in a study of blood T cell repertoires in COVID-19. The data were produced by immunoSEQ multiplex PCR, yet TCRdb's version contains in-frame clones alone and is incomplete. The table shows 90,000 to 130,000 clones, with approximately 88% occurring only once. The sample consisted of peripheral blood. The receptors derive from a woman in her 70s with acute or convalescent COVID-19. CDR3s include the opening cysteine and the closing phenylalanine or tryptophan. A D gene is named only where the DNA matches it firmly. Size is omitted from some rows. Given values are once, few, many or a class for expanded clones.

- 13 TRBJ1-5 TRBV28 - CASRTDSNQPQHF TGTGCCAGCCGGACAGATAGCAATCAGCCCCAGCATTTT
- 12 TRBJ2-7 TRBV5-1 - CASSLQGAEQYF TGCGCCAGCAGCTTACAGGGTGCCGAGCAGTACTTC
- 14 TRBJ1-4 TRBV6-5 - CASSTSGSGEKLFF TGTGCCAGCAGTACGTCAGGGTCTGGCGAAAAACTGTTTTTT
- 14 TRBJ2-7 TRBV6-5 - CASTPRGWGYEQYF TGTGCCAGCACCCCCAGGGGCTGGGGCTACGAGCAGTACTTC
- 15 TRBJ2-7 TRBV5-1 TRBD2 CASSSGLAGNYEQYF TGCGCCAGCAGCTCGGGACTAGCGGGCAACTACGAGCAGTACTTC
- 13 TRBJ1-1 TRBV10-1 - CASSEGGRTEAFF TGCGCCAGCAGTGAAGGGGGAAGGACTGAAGCTTTCTTT
- 15 TRBJ2-3 TRBV15 TRBD1 CATSRAGTEFDTQYF TGTGCCACCAGCAGAGCCGGGACAGAATTCGATACGCAGTATTTT
- 14 TRBJ1-2 TRBV7-2 - CASSLGGAVYGYTF TGTGCCAGCAGCTTAGGGGGCGCGGTCTATGGCTACACCTTC
- 14 TRBJ1-6 TRBV18 - CASSEGGSNSPLHF TGTGCCAGCTCTGAAGGGGGTTCAAATTCACCCCTCCACTTT
- 14 TRBJ1-6 TRBV5-6 TRBD1 CASTSDRGLGPLHF TGTGCCAGCACTTCGGACAGGGGGTTGGGACCCCTCCACTTT
- 20 TRBJ2-3 TRBV5-1 TRBD2 CASSLNVWALAGGPGNTQYF TGCGCCAGCAGCTTGAACGTTTGGGCGCTAGCGGGAGGGCCTGGGAATACGCAGTATTTT
once 17 TRBJ2-3 TRBV19 TRBD2 CASSHLLAGPRTDTQYF TGTGCCAGTAGCCACCTACTAGCGGGGCCTCGCACAGATACGCAGTATTTT
- 13 TRBJ2-1 TRBV20-1 - CSASLSPGDEQFF TGCAGTGCTAGTTTATCGCCAGGGGATGAGCAGTTCTTC
once 14 TRBJ2-7 TRBV6-5 TRBD2 CASSWGLPPYEQYF TGTGCCAGCAGTTGGGGACTACCTCCCTACGAGCAGTACTTC
- 17 TRBJ2-1 TRBV7-6 TRBD2 CASSLVSGGRVYNEQFF TGTGCCAGCAGCTTAGTTAGCGGGGGGCGCGTCTACAATGAGCAGTTCTTC
- 16 TRBJ2-3 TRBV18 - CASSPPVGVATDTQYF TGTGCCAGCTCACCACCGGTCGGGGTTGCGACAGATACGCAGTATTTT
few 15 TRBJ2-7 TRBV28 TRBD2 CASSDTGTSVYEQYF TGTGCCAGCAGCGACACCGGGACTAGCGTATACGAGCAGTACTTC
- 14 TRBJ2-3 TRBV9 - CASSVGGEAEAQYF TGTGCCAGCAGCGTAGGGGGGGAAGCAGAGGCGCAGTATTTT
few 15 TRBJ2-5 TRBV2 - CASIPGRGMAETQYF TGTGCCAGCATTCCAGGGCGTGGGATGGCAGAGACCCAGTACTTC
few 15 TRBJ2-7 TRBV5-4 TRBD1 CASSLEPGQGGKQYF TGTGCCAGCAGCTTGGAACCGGGACAGGGTGGTAAGCAGTACTTC
- 14 TRBJ2-7 TRBV6-1 - CASSEVWTSYEQYF TGTGCCAGCAGTGAAGTATGGACAAGCTACGAGCAGTACTTC
- 14 TRBJ1-5 TRBV15 - CATSRERVAQPQHF TGTGCCACCAGCAGAGAGAGGGTAGCCCAGCCCCAGCATTTT
- 13 TRBJ2-5 TRBV2 TRBD2 CASTRGGQETQYF TGTGCCAGCACGCGGGGAGGGCAAGAGACCCAGTACTTC
- 13 TRBJ2-3 TRBV27 - CASSLYREDTQYF TGTGCCAGCAGTTTATACAGGGAGGATACGCAGTATTTT